The 7 T cell receptor beta chains presented below share a single source sample, sequenced in a study of high-grade serous ovarian cancer treatment subgroups. Assay used: immunoSEQ multiplex PCR; TCRdb lists only in-frame clones, some missing. The repertoire holds around 30,000 clones, with about 86% as singletons. Tumor samples were obtained before definitive surgery or chemotherapy. The specimen sequenced was tumor tissue. These receptors were obtained from a human donor with high-grade serous ovarian cancer.

The chain carries TRBV5-6 and TRBJ2-2, with TRBD1 matching over 10 bases. Germline loops: CDR1 SGHDT, CDR2 YYEEEE. This CDR3 is 15 amino acids long. J was trimmed by 5 bases and V by 4 bases; bases with no gene match: 5. The CDR3 sequence is CASSRPDRGTGELFF. The CDR3 coding sequence is TGTGCCAGCAGCCGGCCGGACAGGGGGACCGGGGAGCTGTTTTTT.

The V call is TRBV18, the J call TRBJ2-1, with 9 bases aligning to TRBD2. The junction had 12 bases not matched to a gene; V was cut back by 5 bases and J by 7 bases. Germline V gene lookup returns CDR1 KGHSH and CDR2 LQKENI. This CDR3 is 16 amino acids long. The chain's CDR3 is CASSLNPAGGPNEQFF. For the CDR3, the DNA is TGTGCCAGCTCATTAAACCCGGCGGGGGGGCCAAATGAGCAGTTCTTC.

This clone appeared once. The chain couples TRBV6-9 to TRBJ2-3, with TRBD2 matching over 7 bases. CDR1 is MNHGY, CDR2 SVAAGI, per germline. The CDR3 spans 19 residues. Germline trimming cut 2 bases from V and 2 bases from J; bases unmatched to any gene: 16. CDR3 protein: CASSYPESGTRAYTDTQYF. Here the CDR3 DNA reads TGTGCCAGCAGTTATCCGGAAAGCGGGACCCGTGCATACACAGATACGCAGTATTTT.

The V and J genes are TRBV6-5 and TRBJ2-5, with TRBD2 matching over 9 bases. V was pared by 2 bases and J by 5 bases, with 6 bases of the junction left unmatched. The CDR3 spans 15 residues. Germline V gene data show CDR1 as MNHEY and CDR2 as SVGAGI. The CDR3 reads CASSYISGRRETQYF. DNA for the CDR3: TGTGCCAGCAGTTACATTAGCGGGAGAAGGGAGACCCAGTACTTC.

Only one count was recorded for this clone. This sequence joins TRBV19 and TRBJ1-1; D gene uncertain. Germline V gene data show CDR1 as LNHDA and CDR2 as SQIVND (reference sequence). The CDR3 extends over 19 amino acids. V was trimmed by 3 bases and J by 3 bases, leaving 26 bases between them. The CDR3 sequence: CASSMVPFGGVSMHTEAFF. CDR3 nucleotide sequence: TGTGCCAGTAGTATGGTGCCCTTCGGTGGGGTTAGCATGCACACTGAAGCTTTCTTT.

A few counts support this clone. J is TRBJ2-3 and V is TRBV18, with 10 bases that match TRBD1. Germline trimming cut 0 bases from V and 6 bases from J; bases unmatched to any gene: 6. The germline CDR1 and CDR2 sequences are KGHSH and LQKENI. The CDR3 has 16 residues. This chain's CDR3 is CASSPPGQGHGDTQYF. CDR3 nucleotide sequence: TGTGCCAGCTCACCACCGGGACAGGGGCATGGGGATACGCAGTATTTT.

This clone was observed a handful of times. The germline gene is not matched at one end of the junction; a read error may be the cause. The chain employs TRBV7-2 and TRBJ1-2, with a tentative D call TRBD1 (5 bases). The CDR3 extends over 14 amino acids. Germline V CDR1 and CDR2: SGHTA, FQGNSA. The CDR3 nucleotides read TGTGCCAGCAGCCTAGCCGGCAGGGTCTTTGGCTACACCTTC. It is translated as CASSLAGRVFGYTF.